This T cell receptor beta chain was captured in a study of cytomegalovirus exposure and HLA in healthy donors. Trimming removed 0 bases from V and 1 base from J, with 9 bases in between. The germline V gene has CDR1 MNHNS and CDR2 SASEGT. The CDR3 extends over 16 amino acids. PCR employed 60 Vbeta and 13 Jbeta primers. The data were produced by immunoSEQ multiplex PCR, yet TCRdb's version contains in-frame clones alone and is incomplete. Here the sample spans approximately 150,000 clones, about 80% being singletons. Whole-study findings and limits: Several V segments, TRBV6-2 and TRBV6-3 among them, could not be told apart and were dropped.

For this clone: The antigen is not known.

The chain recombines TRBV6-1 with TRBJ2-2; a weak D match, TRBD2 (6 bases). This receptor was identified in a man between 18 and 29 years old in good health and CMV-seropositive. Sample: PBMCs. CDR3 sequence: CASSEASSGNTGELFF. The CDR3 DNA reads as TGTGCCAGCAGTGAAGCGAGTAGCGGGAACACCGGGGAGCTGTTTTTT.